Below, 2 T cell receptor beta chains from the same sample are listed, as sequenced in a study of blood T cell repertoires in COVID-19. Data came from immunoSEQ multiplex PCR; TCRdb stores just in-frame clones and leaves some out. The sample yields roughly 70,000 clones, roughly nine tenths seen once. Sequencing used peripheral blood. The receptors derive from a man aged 50 or older with acute or convalescent COVID-19.

The V call is TRBV5-5, the J call TRBJ1-2, with D unresolved. The CDR3 spans 15 residues. Germline values: CDR1 SGHKS, CDR2 YYEKEE (reference sequence). Trimming removed 0 bases from V and 0 bases from J, with 9 bases in between. The CDR3 protein is CASSLAPTTNYGYTF. CDR3 DNA: TGTGCCAGCAGCTTGGCCCCGACAACTAACTATGGCTACACCTTC.

V is TRBV2 and J is TRBJ2-1; 9 nucleotides match TRBD2. This CDR3 region has 13 residues. Germline CDR1 is SNHLY and CDR2 is FYNNEI. V was clipped by 6 bases and J by 8 bases; unmatched bases: 5. CDR3: CASRGTSLYEQFF. The CDR3 DNA sequence: TGTGCCAGCAGGGGGACTAGCCTCTATGAGCAGTTCTTC.